This T cell receptor beta chain originates from a study of blood T cells in healthy people across ages. General study results and limits: Any changes in expanded clonotypes were possibly confounded, as donor CMV status remained unknown.

The CDR3 loop spans 13 amino acids. Germline V gene data show CDR1 as DFQATT and CDR2 as SNEGSKA (reference sequence). Every donor provided 9.5 to 10 milliliters of peripheral blood. Alongside a J-beta primer mix, a sample-barcoded 5' primer served in a second PCR lasting about 6 to 12 cycles. TCRdb fed the 5' RACE reads into MiXCR, producing one record per CDR3 protein. The table includes over a million distinct CDR3 sequences, approximately 42% detected once. The sample holds a few counts of this clonotype. Its antigen is not known. Sample: blood. The source is a woman aged 18 to 35 in good health. The chain links TRBV20-1 to TRBJ2-5, with D maybe TRBD2 (6 bases). The CDR3, as DNA: TGCAGCGCGGGACTCCAAACCCAGTATGAGCAGTACTTC. As protein: CSAGLQTQYEQYF.